The 27 T cell receptor beta chains in this list originate from one sample, sequenced in a study of response to subunit inactivated influenza vaccine. TCRdb re-derived calls from the RT-PCR reads in MiXCR, one entry per CDR3 protein. This sample has 600,000 to 850,000 distinct CDR3 sequences, with 12% to 15% found just once. The input for sequencing was PBMCs from blood, taken 14 to 15 days before vaccination. The receptors here all came from a man aged 50 to 60 who received an inactivated influenza vaccine.

This clonotype came up a few times. CDR3 loop: CSVPLRGGTDTQYF. The CDR3 nucleotides are TGCAGTGTACCCTTGCGGGGGGGCACAGATACGCAGTATTTT. The chain carries TRBV20-1 and TRBJ2-3, with 8 bases identical to TRBD2. The germline V gene has CDR1 DFQATT and CDR2 SNEGSKA (reference sequence). This CDR3 comprises 14 residues. Unmatched junction bases numbered 7, after V lost 7 bases and J lost 1 base.

This clonotype was detected ten times or more. No conserved phenylalanine or tryptophan is present at the end of the CDR3, so a read error is the likely explanation. It is unclear where the CDR3 begins or ends on the DNA, so no DNA is shown, and the CDR3 is as TCRdb lists it. The chain links TRBV7-9 to TRBJ1-1; the D call TRBD1 from the table was never checked on the DNA. With termini counted, the CDR3 has 12 amino acids. Germline lookup yields CDR1 SEHNR and CDR2 FQNEAQ (reference sequence). The CDR3 protein is CASSMGQPPDLS.

The chain is built from TRBV4-1 and TRBJ2-7, with 13 bases matching TRBD2. This CDR3 spans 14 amino acids. J gave up 4 bases and V 5 bases, and 2 bases lay outside the gene matches. Germline CDR1 reads MGHRA; CDR2 reads YSYEKL. As DNA, the CDR3 is TGCGCCAGCAGCACGACTAGCGGGGGGTACGAGCAGTACTTC. Translated: CASSTTSGGYEQYF.

This chain links TRBV29-1 with TRBJ2-1; perhaps TRBD1 as D (6 bases). Germline CDR1 and CDR2: SQVTM and ANQGSEA. V gave up 1 base and J gave up 7 bases, with 20 bases separating them. This CDR3 has 16 residues. CDR3 bases: TGCAGCGTTGAAGGGGGCCAGGGGAGTGTAAGGAATGAGCAGTTCTTC. Protein: CSVEGGQGSVRNEQFF.

The chain recombines TRBV5-1 with TRBJ2-2; 8 bases are a match to TRBD2. Germline values: CDR1 SGHRS, CDR2 YFSETQ. J gave up 3 bases and V 0 bases, and 7 bases lay outside the gene matches. The CDR3 contains 17 residues. DNA for the CDR3: TGCGCCAGCAGCTTGGCCGTGGTAGCGGGATACACCGGGGAGCTGTTTTTT. Translation: CASSLAVVAGYTGELFF.

This clonotype was found a few times. The genes are TRBV14 and TRBJ2-1; D is tentatively TRBD1 or TRBD2 (5 bases each). The V end was cut by 4 bases, the J end by 0 bases, with 16 bases between. This CDR3 has 17 residues. Per germline, CDR1 SGHDN and CDR2 FVKESK. CDR3 in amino acids: CASSPVGGKSSYNEQFF. CDR3 DNA sequence: TGTGCCAGCAGCCCCGTTGGGGGTAAGAGCTCCTACAATGAGCAGTTCTTC.

The CDR3: CASSLQVSLSNQETQYF. CDR3 DNA sequence: TGCGCCAGCAGCTTACAAGTGTCACTATCTAACCAAGAGACCCAGTACTTC. The genes are TRBV5-1 and TRBJ2-5; no clear D. Germline loops: CDR1 SGHRS, CDR2 YFSETQ. This CDR3 spans 17 amino acids. V was trimmed by 2 bases and J by 0 bases, leaving 17 bases between them.

In its sample, this clonotype was seen a few times. The J gene is TRBJ2-1, the V gene TRBV4-3; D possibly corresponds to TRBD2 (7 bases). The CDR3 spans 15 residues. V was trimmed by 8 bases and J by 0 bases, leaving 14 bases between them. The germline gives CDR1 LGHNA, CDR2 YSLEER. The DNA of the CDR3 is TGCGCCAGCGGGCCGGGGGGCAGCTCCTACAATGAGCAGTTCTTC. Its protein product is CASGPGGSSYNEQFF.

There are a few counts of this clonotype. The chain carries TRBV29-1 and TRBJ2-7; 8 nucleotides align to TRBD2. The CDR3 contains 15 residues. V shed 4 bases and J 4 bases; nucleotides not matched to a gene: 12. Germline V CDR1 and CDR2: SQVTM, ANQGSEA. The CDR3 protein is CSVVYFGRAGYEQYF. Here the CDR3 DNA reads TGCAGCGTTGTATACTTCGGGAGGGCGGGTTACGAGCAGTACTTC.

This sequence joins TRBV10-3 and TRBJ2-3; a weak D match, TRBD1 (6 bases). Germline assignment: CDR1 ENHRY and CDR2 SYGVKD. This CDR3 has 13 residues. V was cut by 6 bases and J by 3 bases, with 10 bases left in between. CDR3 sequence: CAISQTGTDTQYF. The CDR3 nucleotides read TGTGCCATCAGCCAAACAGGGACAGATACGCAGTATTTT.

This clonotype was seen only a few times. The V gene is TRBV28, the J gene TRBJ1-4, with D perhaps TRBD1 (6 bases). Trimming took off 2 bases at V and 2 bases at J, with 15 bases between the two ends. The CDR3 is 17 amino acids. Germline V gene data show CDR1 as MDHEN and CDR2 as SYDVKM. CDR3 sequence reads: CASSLEFPGATNEKLFF. The CDR3 bases are TGTGCCAGCAGTTTAGAGTTCCCGGGGGCGACTAATGAAAAACTGTTTTTT.

This clonotype was counted many times. The CDR3 nucleotides read TGTGCCAGCAGTTACTCGAAAGGAGGGAGCACTGAAGCTTTCTTT. Protein product: CASSYSKGGSTEAFF. The chain combines TRBV6-5 with TRBJ1-1; D uncertain. Trimming cost V 0 bases and J 4 bases, with 12 bases left between them. Germline loops: CDR1 MNHEY, CDR2 SVGAGI. The CDR3 has 15 residues.

The J gene is TRBJ2-5, the V gene TRBV28, with unresolved D. The CDR3 length is 12 residues. Germline V gene lookup returns CDR1 MDHEN and CDR2 SYDVKM. V shed 3 bases and J shed 5 bases, with 7 bases lying between them. CDR3 region: CASSFPIETQYF. The CDR3 coding sequence is TGTGCCAGCAGTTTCCCGATCGAGACCCAGTACTTC.

This rearrangement joins TRBV5-1 to TRBJ2-2, with TRBD1 matching 7 bases. The trim removed 4 bases at V and 7 bases at J, leaving 10 bases unmatched. From germline, CDR1 is SGHRS and CDR2 YFSETQ. CDR3 length equals 15 residues. CDR3 amino acids: CASSPLTGAGGELFF. For the CDR3, the DNA is TGCGCCAGCAGCCCACTCACAGGGGCTGGCGGGGAGCTGTTTTTT. The full variable domain, its missing parts supplied by reference TRBV5-1 and TRBJ2-2, is KAGVTQTPRYLIKTRGQQVTLSCSPISGHRSVSWYQQTPGQGLQFLFEYFSETQRNKGNFPGRFSGRQFSNSRSEMNVSTLELGDSALYLCASSPLTGAGGELFFGEGSRLTVL.

The chain recombines TRBV28 with TRBJ2-2; maybe TRBD1 (6 bases). Per germline, CDR1 MDHEN and CDR2 SYDVKM. This CDR3 has 17 residues. V dropped 6 bases and J dropped 6 bases, with 23 bases sitting between them. In DNA form, the CDR3 reads TGTGCCAGCAGCACGGGTATTTCAGGGGCCGCAGCCGGGGAGCTGTTTTTT. It is translated as CASSTGISGAAAGELFF.

The chain links TRBV12-3 or TRBV12-4 to TRBJ2-7; possibly TRBD1 for D (6 bases). The CDR3 sequence is 14 residues long. V dropped 7 bases and J dropped 2 bases, with 15 bases sitting between them. Here the CDR3 DNA reads TGTGCCAGCACCCTCGACAGGAAAACCTACGAGCAGTACTTC. It translates to CASTLDRKTYEQYF.

This rearrangement joins TRBV20-1 to TRBJ2-1, with D unclear. The ends were cut back, 2 bases at V and 5 bases at J, with 16 bases in the middle. CDR3 length: 15 residues. CDR1 is DFQATT and CDR2 is SNEGSKA in the germline V gene (reference sequence). The CDR3 nucleotides are TGCAGTGCTAGACAGGCAAAATCAATCGACAATGAGCAGTTCTTC. Translation: CSARQAKSIDNEQFF.

This clonotype was counted a few times. CDR3: CASSFLGTSGRDEQYF. CDR3 DNA: TGTGCCAGCAGTTTCCTTGGGACTAGCGGGAGGGACGAGCAGTACTTC. The V and J genes are TRBV6-5 and TRBJ2-7; TRBD2 matches 16 bases. The CDR3 is 16 residues long. Germline-derived CDR1 and CDR2 are MNHEY and SVGAGI. The junction had 5 bases not matched to a gene; V was cut back by 4 bases and J by 5 bases.

This clonotype has only a few counts. The V gene is TRBV12-3 or TRBV12-4, the J gene TRBJ1-5; 7 bases align to TRBD1. The V segment lost 7 bases and the J segment 2 bases; nucleotides outside the gene matches: 17. This CDR3 has 18 amino acids. CDR3 in DNA: TGTGCCAGCACCCTCGTTGAAGCAGGGGGATTTCGCAATCAGCCCCAGCATTTT. It yields the protein CASTLVEAGGFRNQPQHF.

The CDR3 loop reads CAWSSGPLGSYEQYF. DNA of the CDR3: TGTGCCTGGAGTTCGGGACCCCTTGGCTCCTACGAGCAGTACTTC. V and J are TRBV30 and TRBJ2-7; the D call may be TRBD1 or TRBD2 (5 bases each). The CDR3 is 15 residues long. Looked up from germline, CDR1 is GTSNPN and CDR2 is SVGIG (reference sequence). V dropped 2 bases and J dropped 0 bases, with 14 bases sitting between them.

The chain uses TRBV20-1 and TRBJ2-5, with TRBD1 as a possible D gene (5 bases). Germline V gene data show CDR1 as DFQATT and CDR2 as SNEGSKA (reference sequence). The CDR3 length is 14 residues. V lost 3 bases, J lost 5 bases, and 16 bases lay in between. The CDR3 loop reads CSASSGFEKETQYF. The CDR3 bases are TGCAGTGCTAGTTCAGGGTTTGAGAAGGAGACCCAGTACTTC.

The sample holds many counts of this clonotype. The CDR3 nucleotides read TGTGCCAGCAGTTTAAAAGGAGAGACCCAGTACTTC. Its translation is CASSLKGETQYF. The chain is built from TRBV11-2 and TRBJ2-5; the D is unclear. The CDR3 length is 12 residues. Germline V lookup: CDR1 SGHAT, CDR2 FQNNGV. V lost 6 bases and J lost 4, with 9 bases in between.

This clonotype was found a few times. This CDR3 is CASSQGWSGAGEQYF. For the CDR3, the DNA is TGCGCCAGCAGCCAAGGTTGGTCAGGGGCGGGTGAGCAGTACTTC. This chain connects TRBV4-1 to TRBJ2-7; a possible D gene is TRBD1 (6 bases). The CDR3 is 15 amino acids. Germline lookup yields CDR1 MGHRA and CDR2 YSYEKL. The ends were cut back, 1 base at V and 7 bases at J, with 17 bases in the middle.

This clonotype was picked up a small number of times. The J gene is TRBJ2-7, the V gene TRBV4-2, with D perhaps matching TRBD2 (6 bases). The CDR3 is made up of 13 amino acids. Germline loops: CDR1 LGHNA, CDR2 YNFKEQ. The ends were cut back, 0 bases at V and 7 bases at J, with 10 bases in the middle. CDR3 sequence reads: CASSQDEGREQYF. As DNA, the CDR3 is TGTGCCAGCAGCCAAGATGAGGGGAGGGAGCAGTACTTC.

This clonotype was picked up many times. The chain uses TRBV12-3 or TRBV12-4 and TRBJ2-7, with a tentative D call TRBD1 (5 bases). The CDR3 covers 14 residues. The germline V and J ends were trimmed by 4 bases and 2 bases, with 12 bases remaining between them. The CDR3 DNA reads TGTGCCAGCAGTTATGACAGCCATCCCTACGAGCAGTACTTC. Protein: CASSYDSHPYEQYF.

The chain carries TRBV4-1 and TRBJ1-1; 10 nucleotides agree with TRBD1. Germline assignment: CDR1 MGHRA and CDR2 YSYEKL. The CDR3 is 14 amino acids. V trimming: 4 bases; J trimming: 4 bases; junction bases outside the gene matches: 3. The CDR3 DNA follows: TGCGCCAGCAGCCGACAGGGGGCGGGCACTGAAGCTTTCTTT. Amino acids: CASSRQGAGTEAFF.

The V gene is TRBV27, the J gene TRBJ1-1; TRBD1 might be the D (5 bases). From germline, CDR1 is MNHEY and CDR2 SMNVEV (reference sequence). With 2 bases removed from V and 3 bases from J, the gap between germline ends came to 10 bases. This CDR3 has 14 residues. CDR3 nucleotides: TGTGCCAGCAGTTTACATGGGGGGTACACTGAAGCTTTCTTT. Amino acids: CASSLHGGYTEAFF.